These 18 T cell receptor beta chains were sequenced from one sample in a study of a mutant IDH1 vaccine in newly diagnosed glioma. Antigens of these TCRs are unknown. The time point is: week 35, safety follow-up. One vaccine dose held 300 ug of mutant IDH1 20-mer peptide and came with topical imiquimod. Sequencing was performed with immunoSEQ multiplex PCR; in TCRdb, only in-frame clones are kept and a portion is missing. This sample carries about 32,000 clones, 78% of them seen once, and the ten largest clones take approximately 11%. The material sequenced was PBMCs, taken from a glioma patient whose treatment included an IDH1 peptide vaccine. The origin of the receptors is a woman aged 40 to 50 with glioma.

This clone appeared once. The chain joins TRBV19 to TRBJ1-2; the D gene is possibly TRBD1 (5 bases). Trimming removed 5 bases from V and 1 base from J, with 11 bases in between. CDR1 and CDR2 (germline): LNHDA, SQIVND (reference sequence). The CDR3 is 14 residues long. The CDR3: CASSWDGINYGYTF. The CDR3 DNA is TGTGCCAGTAGTTGGGACGGAATTAACTATGGCTACACCTTC. Full variable domain (outside the CDR3, taken from reference TRBV19 and TRBJ1-2): DGGITQSPKYLFRKEGQNVTLSCEQNLNHDAMYWYRQDPGQGLRLIYYSQIVNDFQKGDIAEGYSVSREKKESFPLTVTSAQKNPTAFYLCASSWDGINYGYTFGSGTRLTVV.

The genes are TRBV10-3 and TRBJ2-2; TRBD1 matches at 10 bases. The CDR3 spans 17 residues. Germline-derived CDR1 and CDR2 are ENHRY and SYGVKD. Trimming took 2 bases from V and 1 from J; bases not matched to a gene: 4. CDR3 loop: CAISEPGQGKNTGELFF. CDR3 nucleotides: TGTGCCATCAGTGAGCCGGGACAGGGGAAGAACACCGGGGAGCTGTTTTTT.

This clone turned up a few times. The genes are TRBV30 and TRBJ2-3; D is ambiguous. Germline CDR1 is GTSNPN and CDR2 is SVGIG (reference sequence). The CDR3 has 12 amino acids. V lost 3 bases and J 0 bases, leaving 4 bases between the germline ends. CDR3 residues: CAWRISTDTQYF. CDR3 in DNA: TGTGCCTGGAGGATTAGCACAGATACGCAGTATTTT.

The rearrangement joins TRBV6-1 to TRBJ1-5, with TRBD1 as a possible D gene (5 bases). V lost 11 bases and J 4 bases, leaving 12 bases between the germline ends. CDR1 and CDR2 (germline): MNHNS, SASEGT. The CDR3 runs to 12 residues. The CDR3 DNA follows: TGTGCCGCGGGGGGGGGAAATCAGCCCCAGCATTTT. It yields the protein CAAGGGNQPQHF.

The chain recombines TRBV29-1 with TRBJ2-1, with 10 bases fitting TRBD2. This CDR3 has 16 amino acids. CDR1 and CDR2 from the germline V gene are SQVTM and ANQGSEA. CDR3 sequence: CSCGGATGLAYNEQFF. The DNA for the CDR3 is TGCAGTTGTGGGGGGGCCACGGGACTAGCGTACAATGAGCAGTTCTTC.

The chain is built from TRBV10-3 and TRBJ2-5; 9 nucleotides line up with TRBD2. CDR3 size: 13 residues. Germline V CDR1 and CDR2: ENHRY, SYGVKD. Trimming removed 4 bases from V and 4 bases from J; junction bases left unmatched: 1. The CDR3 sequence: CAISGTSAETQYF. Here the CDR3 DNA reads TGTGCCATCAGTGGGACTAGCGCAGAGACCCAGTACTTC.

CDR3 protein: CASSEHRGLGSNQPQHF. The CDR3 region has the DNA TGTGCCAGCAGTGAACACAGGGGGCTGGGGAGCAATCAGCCCCAGCATTTT. V usage is TRBV6-1 and J usage is TRBJ1-5; 9 bases are shared with TRBD1. Germline V lookup: CDR1 MNHNS, CDR2 SASEGT. The CDR3 loop spans 17 amino acids. V gave up 2 bases and J gave up 1 base; unmatched junction bases: 6.

The chain carries TRBV14 and TRBJ1-2, with 9 positions matching TRBD1. V trimming: 1 base; J trimming: 11 bases; junction bases outside the gene matches: 14. The CDR3 spans 16 residues. Germline V CDR1 and CDR2: SGHDN, FVKESK. Here the CDR3 reads CASSQGGGQGRLGYTF. DNA for the CDR3: TGTGCCAGCAGCCAAGGGGGGGGACAGGGCCGACTTGGTTACACCTTC.

This clone was picked up a small number of times. The rearrangement joins TRBV9 to TRBJ1-3, with a weak D call TRBD1 (6 bases). V was cut by 3 bases and J by 4 bases, with 11 bases left in between. Germline V gene lookup returns CDR1 SGDLS and CDR2 YYNGEE. The CDR3 consists of 14 residues. CDR3 residues: CASSGGGPGNTIYF. CDR3 nucleotide sequence: TGTGCCAGCAGCGGAGGGGGGCCAGGAAACACCATATATTTT.

V and J are TRBV25-1 and TRBJ2-2; no clear D gene. This CDR3 spans 14 amino acids. V was cut by 5 bases and J by 7 bases, with 14 bases left in between. CDR1 is MGHDK, CDR2 SYGVNS, per germline. The CDR3 loop reads CASSHTPGNGELFF. For the CDR3, the DNA is TGTGCCAGCAGTCACACTCCTGGCAACGGGGAGCTGTTTTTT.

This chain joins TRBV10-3 and TRBJ1-2; the D gene is possibly TRBD1 (5 bases). This CDR3 spans 15 amino acids. Germline CDR1 reads ENHRY; CDR2 reads SYGVKD. Trimming stripped 3 bases from V and 0 bases from J, with 11 bases between. CDR3 sequence reads: CAISELLTANYGYTF. Written as DNA, the CDR3 is TGTGCCATCAGTGAACTCTTGACAGCTAACTATGGCTACACCTTC.

The chain employs TRBV10-3 and TRBJ2-7; the D gene is possibly TRBD1 (7 bases). There are 14 residues in the CDR3. Trimming removed 8 bases at V and 3 bases at J, with 17 bases between. CDR1 is ENHRY, CDR2 SYGVKD, per germline. The CDR3 region has the DNA TGTGCCATCTCATCGGGGCAGGGGGGCTACGAGCAGTACTTC. This codes for CAISSGQGGYEQYF.

V usage is TRBV6-1 and J usage is TRBJ1-1, with TRBD1 matching over 10 bases. Unmatched junction bases numbered 9, after V lost 1 base and J lost 4 bases. This CDR3 has 17 amino acids. Germline CDR1 reads MNHNS; CDR2 reads SASEGT. The CDR3 here is CASSEEETGGLVTEAFF. The DNA of the CDR3 is TGTGCCAGCAGTGAAGAAGAGACAGGGGGCCTGGTCACTGAAGCTTTCTTT.

V usage is TRBV19 and J usage is TRBJ2-2; no clear D gene. This CDR3 is 13 amino acids long. Trimming took 10 bases from V and 0 from J, leaving 9 bases between them. Germline V lookup: CDR1 LNHDA, CDR2 SQIVND (reference sequence). The chain's CDR3 is CATLQTNTGELFF. Here the CDR3 DNA reads TGTGCCACCCTCCAAACGAACACCGGGGAGCTGTTTTTT.

This chain uses TRBV4-1 with TRBJ1-2; D gene unclear. CDR3 length: 13 residues. V was pared by 0 bases and J by 4 bases, with 6 bases between. Per germline, CDR1 MGHRA and CDR2 YSYEKL. CDR3 coding DNA: TGCGCCAGCAGCCAAGAGAACTCCTATGGCTACACCTTC. It yields the protein CASSQENSYGYTF.

This clone was found once. V usage is TRBV5-1 and J usage is TRBJ2-6; 8 positions match TRBD1. This CDR3 has 18 residues. Losses at the gene ends were 2 bases for V and 0 bases for J; bases not matched to a gene: 7. The germline V gene encodes CDR1 SGHRS and CDR2 YFSETQ. In DNA, the CDR3 is TGCGCCAGCAGCTTCACGGGACAGGCTAGCTCTGGGGCCAACGTCCTGACTTTC. Amino acid sequence: CASSFTGQASSGANVLTF.

CDR3 in DNA: TGTGCCAGCAGTGGTGGACACCGTACAGATACGCAGTATTTT. It codes for CASSGGHRTDTQYF. This chain uses TRBV2 with TRBJ2-3, with a weak D call TRBD1 (5 bases). Germline-derived CDR1 and CDR2 are SNHLY and FYNNEI. The CDR3 totals 14 residues. Trimming took off 4 bases at V and 3 bases at J, with 11 bases between the two ends.

The chain has TRBV13 and TRBJ2-7; TRBD2 matches 7 bases. V lost 5 bases, J lost 0 bases, and 7 bases stayed unmatched. The CDR3 is made up of 15 amino acids. Germline CDR1 and CDR2: PRHDT and FYEKMQ (reference sequence). The CDR3, as DNA: TGTGCCAGCAGCCCTACGAGCGGGGCCTCCTACGAGCAGTACTTC. Protein product: CASSPTSGASYEQYF.